A single sample is the source of the 23 T cell receptor beta chains below, sequenced in a study of cytomegalovirus exposure and HLA in healthy donors (dated by TCRdb to the late 2010s). Library generation was performed with the immunoSEQ multiplex PCR assay. The multiplex PCR relied on a mix of 60 forward primers for TCR Vbeta segments and 13 reverse primers for TCR Jbeta segments. TCRdb took this table from immuneACCESS and kept in-frame rearrangements with V and J called. Such tables lack part of the clones; where checked against another copy, unresolved V genes explain under half of the gap, and the rest is unexplained. The sample includes 180,000 or so clones, with 80% observed a single time. Together, the top ten hold under 2% of the sample. Input material: PBMCs. These receptors all stem from a woman between 25 and 40 years old in good health and CMV-seronegative.

The gene calls are TRBV4-1 and TRBJ2-2; TRBD2 aligns across 10 bases. Germline lookup yields CDR1 MGHRA and CDR2 YSYEKL. The CDR3 runs to 17 residues. V shed 3 bases and J 2 bases; nucleotides not matched to a gene: 6. The CDR3 coding sequence is TGCGCCAGCAGCCAGCCACGGACTAGCGGAAACACCGGGGAGCTGTTTTTT. This codes for CASSQPRTSGNTGELFF.

The chain links TRBV29-1 to TRBJ2-7; 10 bases map to TRBD1. The V gene end was trimmed by 6 bases and the J gene end by 4 bases; junction bases not matched to a gene: 6. CDR1 and CDR2 (germline): SQVTM, ANQGSEA. This CDR3 contains 13 residues. CDR3 region: CSVRTGGHYEQYF. In DNA, the CDR3 is TGCAGCGTACGGACAGGGGGACATTACGAGCAGTACTTC.

This clone showed up just once. Different DNA sequences within this sample yield the same CDR3. The V call is TRBV7-3, the J call TRBJ1-4; 7 nucleotides align to TRBD1. This CDR3 comprises 15 residues. The junction had 3 bases not matched to a gene; V was cut back by 5 bases and J by 0 bases. Germline lookup yields CDR1 SGHTA and CDR2 FQGTGA. In DNA, the CDR3 is TGTGCCAGCAGCCCGGGACAGACAACTAATGAAAAACTGTTTTTT. Encoded protein: CASSPGQTTNEKLFF.

This clone was recorded only once. The chain uses TRBV2 and TRBJ1-6, with D perhaps TRBD1 (5 bases). Germline V CDR1 and CDR2: SNHLY, FYNNEI. There are 14 residues in the CDR3. V was trimmed by 0 bases and J by 9 bases, leaving 9 bases between them. The CDR3 is CASSEAQGSSPLHF. Written as DNA, the CDR3 is TGTGCCAGCAGTGAAGCGCAGGGCTCTTCACCCCTCCACTTT.

The chain recombines TRBV4-3 with TRBJ2-7; a possible D gene is TRBD2 (7 bases). Between the trimmed V and J ends, which lost 0 bases and 3 bases, there was a span of 15 bases. The CDR3 is 16 amino acids. Germline V CDR1 and CDR2: LGHNA, YSLEER. In DNA form, the CDR3 reads TGCGCCAGCAGCCAAGAGAGAACGGGGGGCCTCTACGAGCAGTACTTC. It yields the protein CASSQERTGGLYEQYF.

J is TRBJ1-3 and V is TRBV19; the match to TRBD1 covers 9 bases. Trimming took 7 bases from V and 6 from J; bases not matched to a gene: 10. The CDR3 spans 15 residues. Germline CDR1 reads LNHDA; CDR2 reads SQIVND (reference sequence). CDR3 bases: TGTGCCAGTACCGATCCGGGACAGGGTAAAAACACCATATATTTT. Translation: CASTDPGQGKNTIYF.

The chain links TRBV6-4 to TRBJ1-2; D is perhaps TRBD1 (5 bases). The CDR3 is 15 amino acids. V was cut by 0 bases and J by 8 bases, with 16 bases left in between. Per the germline V gene, CDR1 is MRHNA and CDR2 is SNTAGT. The CDR3 DNA follows: TGTGCCAGCAGTGACTCGATTGGGGGGAATCGGGGCTACACCTTC. This translates into CASSDSIGGNRGYTF.

This rearrangement joins TRBV2 to TRBJ1-1; D not certain. V shed 4 bases and J shed 1 base, with 7 bases lying between them. Germline V gives CDR1 SNHLY, CDR2 FYNNEI. This CDR3 region has 13 residues. Written as DNA, the CDR3 is TGTGCCAGCAGTGTCTCCCCGAACACTGAAGCTTTCTTT. This codes for CASSVSPNTEAFF.

The chain joins TRBV29-1 to TRBJ1-3; D is ambiguous. CDR1 is SQVTM and CDR2 is ANQGSEA in the germline V gene. The CDR3 loop spans 11 amino acids. Between the trimmed V and J ends, which lost 5 bases and 4 bases, there was a span of 6 bases. CDR3 coding DNA: TGCAGCGTTTCTACCGGAAACACCATATATTTT. Its translation is CSVSTGNTIYF.

V is TRBV5-5 and J is TRBJ1-4, with D possibly being TRBD1 (5 bases). The length of the CDR3 is 18 residues. Germline CDR1 and CDR2: SGHKS and YYEKEE (reference sequence). Trimming shortened V by 1 base and J by 0 bases, and 16 bases separated the two germline ends. The CDR3 is CASSLMRGGAATNEKLFF. The CDR3 DNA follows: TGTGCCAGCAGCTTGATGAGGGGAGGGGCTGCAACTAATGAAAAACTGTTTTTT. Full variable domain (remainder filled in from reference TRBV5-5 and TRBJ1-4): DAGVTQSPTHLIKTRGQQVTLRCSPISGHKSVSWYQQVLGQGPQFIFQYYEKEERGRGNFPDRFSARQFPNYSSELNVNALLLGDSALYLCASSLMRGGAATNEKLFFGSGTQLSVL.

V gene TRBV7-2 combines with J gene TRBJ2-5; D call uncertain. The germline gives CDR1 SGHTA, CDR2 FQGNSA. The CDR3 has 11 amino acids. V lost 3 bases and J lost 5, with 4 bases in between. The CDR3 loop is CASSFSETQYF. The CDR3 DNA follows: TGTGCCAGCAGCTTCTCCGAGACCCAGTACTTC. Complete variable domain (other parts from reference TRBV7-2 and TRBJ2-5): GAGVSQSPSNKVTEKGKDVELRCDPISGHTALYWYRQSLGQGLEFLIYFQGNSAPDKSGLPSDRFSAERTGGSVSTLTIQRTQQEDSAVYLCASSFSETQYFGPGTRLLVL.

This clone was seen once. V gene TRBV10-2 combines with J gene TRBJ2-5; D perhaps matches TRBD2 (7 bases). Germline V gene lookup returns CDR1 WSHSY and CDR2 SAAADI. This CDR3 contains 14 residues. Trimming left V 4 bases short and J 5 bases short, with 14 bases between. The CDR3 loop reads CASSVGGRGETQYF. The CDR3 DNA sequence: TGCGCCAGCAGTGTGGGGGGGCGCGGGGAGACCCAGTACTTC.

The chain combines TRBV14 with TRBJ1-6; D might be TRBD1 (6 bases). Trimming took off 0 bases at V and 9 bases at J, with 15 bases between the two ends. CDR1 SGHDN and CDR2 FVKESK come from the germline V gene. The CDR3 sequence is 16 residues long. The CDR3 here is CASSQEFWGGSSPLHF. The CDR3, as DNA: TGTGCCAGCAGCCAAGAATTTTGGGGGGGCAGTTCACCCCTCCACTTT.

This clone occurred once. The chain recombines TRBV2 with TRBJ2-3; 7 nucleotides match TRBD2. V gave up 8 bases and J gave up 0 bases; unmatched junction bases: 5. The CDR3 is 14 residues long. From germline, CDR1 is SNHLY and CDR2 FYNNEI. CDR3 region: CASGGGTSTDTQYF. The CDR3 DNA is TGTGCCAGCGGGGGGGGGACTAGCACAGATACGCAGTATTTT.

This chain uses TRBV19 with TRBJ2-1; 10 bases fit TRBD2. V trimming: 9 bases; J trimming: 8 bases; junction bases outside the gene matches: 10. CDR1 and CDR2 (germline): LNHDA, SQIVND (reference sequence). The CDR3 covers 14 residues. CDR3 DNA: TGTGCCAGGCTGCAGCGGGGGGGCCTCGATGAGCAGTTCTTC. Translating it yields CARLQRGGLDEQFF.

This clone was detected only a few times. This sequence joins TRBV6-5 and TRBJ1-4, with D maybe TRBD1 (5 bases). The germline V gene has CDR1 MNHEY and CDR2 SVGAGI. The CDR3 length is 15 residues. V was clipped by 6 bases and J by 8 bases, with 19 bases between them. The CDR3 reads CASRDGGSKGEKLFF. The CDR3 DNA reads TGTGCCAGCAGGGACGGGGGTTCGAAGGGGGAAAAACTGTTTTTT.

The chain employs TRBV6-5 and TRBJ1-1; 8 bases map to TRBD1. This CDR3 comprises 14 residues. The V and J ends lost 6 bases and 4 bases, in that order; junction bases with no gene match: 7. Germline lookup yields CDR1 MNHEY and CDR2 SVGAGI. DNA of the CDR3: TGTGCCAGCAGGCAGGGGGCCCCCAGCACTGAAGCTTTCTTT. It is translated as CASRQGAPSTEAFF.

The chain links TRBV6-5 to TRBJ2-1; weak D call: TRBD1 (6 bases). The V gene lost 2 bases and the J gene lost 8 bases, with 16 bases spanning the gap. The germline CDR1 and CDR2 sequences are MNHEY and SVGAGI. The CDR3 is 15 amino acids. The CDR3 reads CASSYQITGYDEQFF. CDR3 coding DNA: TGTGCCAGCAGTTACCAAATTACAGGGTATGATGAGCAGTTCTTC.

The V call is TRBV7-9, the J call TRBJ2-5, with TRBD1 identical over 8 bases. Per germline, CDR1 SEHNR and CDR2 FQNEAQ (reference sequence). J was trimmed by 1 base and V by 5 bases; bases with no gene match: 3. The length of the CDR3 is 14 residues. The CDR3 DNA is TGTGCCAGCAGCGACACAGGGGGCCAAGAGACCCAGTACTTC. Its translation: CASSDTGGQETQYF.

The chain recombines TRBV9 with TRBJ1-4; tentative D call: TRBD1 (5 bases). In germline, CDR1 is SGDLS, CDR2 YYNGEE. V lost 1 base to trimming and J lost 3 bases, with 16 bases between them. This CDR3 is built from 17 residues. CDR3 nucleotides: TGTGCCAGCAGCGTAACCCCCGGACACGAATCTAATGAAAAACTGTTTTTT. Translating it yields CASSVTPGHESNEKLFF.

This rearrangement joins TRBV5-4 to TRBJ2-5; 8 nucleotides agree with TRBD2. This CDR3 region has 14 residues. J gave up 1 base and V 4 bases, and 3 bases lay outside the gene matches. The germline V gene has CDR1 SGHNT and CDR2 YYREEE (reference sequence). CDR3 region: CASSDGGAQETQYF. CDR3 coding DNA: TGTGCCAGCAGCGACGGGGGGGCCCAAGAGACCCAGTACTTC.

The V and J genes are TRBV4-1 and TRBJ2-1; 7 bases agree with TRBD2. J lost 4 bases, V lost 1 base, and 7 bases had no gene match. This CDR3 contains 16 residues. The germline V gene encodes CDR1 MGHRA and CDR2 YSYEKL. The CDR3 DNA follows: TGCGCCAGCAGCCAAGCGGCAACTAGCGAATACAATGAGCAGTTCTTC. The encoded protein is CASSQAATSEYNEQFF.

This clone turned up a few times. CDR3 DNA: TGTGCCAGCAGCGGTACACAGGGGGCATGGGAGACCCAGTACTTC. It codes for CASSGTQGAWETQYF. This chain links TRBV2 with TRBJ2-5; 9 positions match TRBD1. V gave up 6 bases and J gave up 5 bases; unmatched junction bases: 10. Germline assignment: CDR1 SNHLY and CDR2 FYNNEI. The CDR3 has 15 residues.